This TCR beta chain originates from a study of beta chain features in type 1 diabetes. Study results and limitations: Since sequencing was performed on cDNA, cells with high TCR expression could be over-represented.

Trimming removed 0 bases from V and 4 bases from J, with 4 bases in between. This CDR3 contains 11 residues. Germline CDR1 GTSNPN, CDR2 SVGIG (reference sequence). Reverse transcribing all isolated RNA meant expressed TCRB transcripts were sequenced. Sequenced by immunoSEQ multiplex PCR; TCRdb stores in-frame clones only, minus some. The sample records hundreds of thousands of clones, approximately 70% being singletons. In the case of this clone: Its antigen remains unidentified. The same CDR3 is also encoded by other DNA sequences in this sample.

The receptor was isolated from a man aged 25 to 40 in good health. The gene calls are TRBV30 and TRBJ2-7, with D unresolved. The sequenced sample consisted of naive CD4+ T cells from blood. CDR3 bases: TGTGCCTGGAGTGTAGGGTACGAGCAGTACTTC. This translates into CAWSVGYEQYF.